The 15 T cell receptor beta chains given below trace back to one sample, sequenced in a study of control samples from healthy donors and cancer patients. Clones were sequenced by immunoSEQ multiplex PCR, and TCRdb holds only the in-frame ones, with some missing. The profile shows some 150,000 clones, about 95% of them singletons. The sample comprised PBMCs. These receptors were taken from a man between 60 and 70 years old with colorectal cancer.

The J gene is TRBJ2-3, the V gene TRBV4-3, with 13 bases fitting TRBD2. The CDR3 length is 18 residues. The V and J ends lost 4 bases and 2 bases, in that order; junction bases with no gene match: 9. The germline V gene encodes CDR1 LGHNA and CDR2 YSLEER. CDR3 sequence: CASSLSWTSGGFTDTQYF. The CDR3 bases are TGCGCCAGCAGCCTCTCCTGGACTAGCGGGGGCTTCACAGATACGCAGTATTTT.

V usage is TRBV9 and J usage is TRBJ2-6; a weak D match, TRBD1 (5 bases). Trimming removed 3 bases from V and 4 bases from J, with 14 bases in between. Germline lookup yields CDR1 SGDLS and CDR2 YYNGEE. This CDR3 region has 16 residues. The CDR3 DNA sequence: TGTGCCAGCAGCGGCCCCACAGGTTCGGGGGCCAACGTCCTGACTTTC. This gives the protein CASSGPTGSGANVLTF.

The rearrangement uses TRBV6-5 and TRBJ1-4; 8 positions agree with TRBD1. CDR3 length: 14 amino acids. Germline trimming cut 6 bases from V and 5 bases from J; bases unmatched to any gene: 5. Per germline, CDR1 MNHEY and CDR2 SVGAGI. The DNA of the CDR3 is TGTGCCAGCAGCCCACAGGGGGGAAATGAAAAACTGTTTTTT. Translating it yields CASSPQGGNEKLFF.

The chain carries TRBV24-1 and TRBJ1-2, with 9 nucleotides matching TRBD1. V shed 4 bases, J shed 0 bases, and the junction held 11 bases outside the gene matches. CDR1 is KGHDR, CDR2 SFDVKD, per germline. This CDR3 has 18 amino acids. The CDR3 is CATSDQGQGFGSNYGYTF. DNA of the CDR3: TGTGCCACCAGTGACCAAGGACAGGGGTTTGGCTCTAACTATGGCTACACCTTC.

The chain employs TRBV14 and TRBJ1-1; D is ambiguous. CDR1 and CDR2 (germline): SGHDN, FVKESK. V lost 1 base to trimming and J lost 8 bases, with 8 bases between them. This CDR3 is built from 12 residues. This chain's CDR3 is CASSQAAGEAFF. The CDR3 DNA sequence: TGTGCCAGCAGCCAAGCAGCAGGAGAAGCTTTCTTT.

Turning to this clone: One end of the junction is discordant with germline, which a read error may explain. The sample holds other DNA sequences that translate to the same CDR3. The chain is built from TRBV30 and TRBJ2-3; D remains unclear. CDR3 length: 12 amino acids. CDR1 GTSNPN and CDR2 SVGIG come from the germline V gene (reference sequence). This CDR3 reads CAWSLNSDTQYF. CDR3 nucleotides: TGTGCCTGGAGTCTTAATTCCGATACACAGTATTTT.

The chain couples TRBV10-1 to TRBJ2-5, with a tentative D call TRBD2 (6 bases). The germline V gene has CDR1 WNHNN and CDR2 SYGVQD (reference sequence). V lost 2 bases and J 5 bases, leaving 6 bases between the germline ends. This CDR3 has 12 amino acids. The CDR3 sequence is CASSESGETQYF. In DNA, the CDR3 is TGCGCCAGCAGTGAGAGCGGGGAGACCCAGTACTTC.

This clone was counted once. The chain has TRBV20-1 and TRBJ1-6; D is uncertain. The germline gives CDR1 DFQATT, CDR2 SNEGSKA (reference sequence). V was cut by 3 bases and J by 4 bases, with 10 bases left in between. The CDR3 spans 14 residues. CDR3 loop: CSASGPDYNSPLHF. The CDR3 nucleotides read TGCAGTGCTAGTGGGCCCGATTATAATTCACCCCTCCACTTT.

The V gene is TRBV13, the J gene TRBJ1-1; D unclear. The CDR3 is 14 amino acids. V lost 0 bases and J 10 bases, leaving 15 bases between the germline ends. CDR1 is PRHDT, CDR2 FYEKMQ, per germline (reference sequence). The CDR3 loop is CASSLGRTALVAFF. The CDR3 DNA follows: TGTGCCAGCAGCTTAGGCCGAACGGCGCTGGTAGCTTTCTTT.

This rearrangement joins TRBV10-3 to TRBJ1-1; tentative D call: TRBD1 (6 bases). This CDR3 is built from 14 residues. V was pared by 6 bases and J by 11 bases, with 22 bases between. Germline loops: CDR1 ENHRY, CDR2 SYGVKD. The CDR3 coding sequence is TGTGCCATCAGGAGGGGTAAGGTTACAGGGTTGGCTTTCTTT. It specifies CAIRRGKVTGLAFF.

This chain joins TRBV2 and TRBJ2-3, with D tentatively TRBD2 (6 bases). V shed 4 bases and J shed 4 bases, with 12 bases lying between them. CDR1 is SNHLY, CDR2 FYNNEI, per germline. This CDR3 region has 14 residues. This chain's CDR3 is CASSARGWADTQYF. For the CDR3, the DNA is TGTGCCAGCAGTGCGCGGGGATGGGCAGATACGCAGTATTTT.

The chain carries TRBV5-5 and TRBJ1-2; 8 bases align to TRBD1. Unmatched junction bases numbered 8, after V lost 2 bases and J lost 5 bases. Germline CDR1 reads SGHKS; CDR2 reads YYEKEE (reference sequence). The length of the CDR3 is 15 residues. CDR3 bases: TGTGCCAGCAGCTTACCAGGGGGCGTCCAGTATGGCTACACCTTC. Translated: CASSLPGGVQYGYTF.

V and J are TRBV25-1 and TRBJ2-3; 8 bases are shared with TRBD2. The CDR3 totals 14 residues. CDR1 MGHDK and CDR2 SYGVNS come from the germline V gene. The J segment lost 1 base and the V segment lost 6 bases, leaving 3 bases of the junction unmatched. The CDR3 here is CASRYSGGTDTQYF. In nucleotides, the CDR3 is TGTGCCAGCAGATATAGCGGGGGCACAGATACGCAGTATTTT.

The chain couples TRBV29-1 to TRBJ2-3; tentatively, D is TRBD1 or TRBD2 (6 bases each). Germline V gene sequence: CDR1 SQVTM, CDR2 ANQGSEA. CDR3 length equals 14 residues. The germline V and J ends were trimmed by 4 bases and 1 base, with 12 bases remaining between them. The CDR3 nucleotides are TGCAGCGTTGTATGGGGGGCGCGCACAGATACGCAGTATTTT. Protein sequence: CSVVWGARTDTQYF.

This clone showed up just a few times. The chain carries TRBV4-3 and TRBJ2-1; 8 nucleotides match TRBD2. CDR1 is LGHNA and CDR2 is YSLEER in the germline V gene. V was pared by 3 bases and J by 4 bases, with 8 bases of the junction left unmatched. The CDR3 is 16 amino acids. CDR3 loop: CASSHGTSGDYNEQFF. The CDR3 nucleotides read TGCGCCAGCAGCCATGGAACTAGCGGCGATTACAATGAGCAGTTCTTC.